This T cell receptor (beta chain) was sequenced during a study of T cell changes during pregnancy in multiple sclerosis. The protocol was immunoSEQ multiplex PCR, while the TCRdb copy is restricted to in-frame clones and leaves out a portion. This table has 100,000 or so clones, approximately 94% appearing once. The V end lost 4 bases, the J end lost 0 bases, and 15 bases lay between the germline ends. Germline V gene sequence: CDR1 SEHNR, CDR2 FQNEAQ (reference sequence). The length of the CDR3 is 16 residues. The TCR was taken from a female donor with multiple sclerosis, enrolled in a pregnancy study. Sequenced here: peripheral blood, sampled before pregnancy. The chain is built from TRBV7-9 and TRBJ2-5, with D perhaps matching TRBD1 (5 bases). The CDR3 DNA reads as TGTGCCAGCAGCTCCCCCTCGACAGCGTACCAAGAGACCCAGTACTTC. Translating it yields CASSSPSTAYQETQYF.